These 17 T cell receptor beta chains came from one sample sequenced in a study of shared clonotypes between healthy human individuals. TCRdb's table, derived via immunoSEQ multiplex PCR, lists solely in-frame clones and lacks some. The data show 400,000 to 600,000 clones, with 70% to 80% seen just once and about 13% held by the top ten. The sample taken for sequencing was PBMCs. Receptors were obtained from a woman aged 40 to 55 in good health. Some clones in this sample may be carry-over from other donors' samples.

J is TRBJ2-1 and V is TRBV20-1; D is unresolved. Trimming took 5 bases from V and 6 from J, leaving 8 bases between them. The CDR3 totals 11 residues. In germline, CDR1 is DFQATT, CDR2 SNEGSKA (reference sequence). CDR3 nucleotides: TGCAGTGCTCCAAACACCAATGAGCAGTTCTTC. It translates to CSAPNTNEQFF.

The chain links TRBV6-1 to TRBJ2-2, with a tentative D call TRBD2 (5 bases). V was pared by 6 bases and J by 5 bases, with 16 bases between. This CDR3 is 15 amino acids long. The germline V gene encodes CDR1 MNHNS and CDR2 SASEGT. DNA of the CDR3: TGTGCCAGCAGCCAAGGTGGAGGCTATACCGGGGAGCTGTTTTTT. Protein product: CASSQGGGYTGELFF.

The gene calls are TRBV27 and TRBJ2-1; 14 nucleotides align to TRBD2. Germline trimming cut 5 bases from V and 7 bases from J; bases unmatched to any gene: 4. The CDR3 consists of 15 residues. CDR1 is MNHEY, CDR2 SMNVEV, per germline (reference sequence). The CDR3 loop reads CASSLRTSGRNEQFF. In DNA form, the CDR3 reads TGTGCCAGCAGTCTCCGGACTAGCGGGAGGAATGAGCAGTTCTTC.

This clone was recorded many times. The chain uses TRBV5-1 and TRBJ2-1; the D gene is possibly TRBD1 (6 bases). Germline V CDR1 and CDR2: SGHRS, YFSETQ. The CDR3 spans 14 residues. Trimming removed 4 bases at V and 1 base at J, with 9 bases between. CDR3 residues: CASSEGTSYNEQFF. CDR3 bases: TGCGCCAGCAGCGAAGGGACATCCTACAATGAGCAGTTCTTC.

This chain joins TRBV6-1 and TRBJ2-1, with D possibly TRBD2 on 6 matching bases. The germline V and J ends were trimmed by 6 bases and 9 bases, with 15 bases remaining between them. The germline V gene encodes CDR1 MNHNS and CDR2 SASEGT. This CDR3 comprises 13 residues. The CDR3 reads CASRALSGGEQFF. CDR3 DNA sequence: TGTGCCAGCAGGGCACTATCCGGGGGTGAGCAGTTCTTC.

This chain uses TRBV15 with TRBJ2-1; 10 bases line up with TRBD2. The CDR3 sequence is 17 residues long. After removal of 3 bases from V and 2 bases from J, the junction contained 7 bases not matched to a gene. Germline V gene sequence: CDR1 LNHNV, CDR2 YYDKDF (reference sequence). CDR3: CATSSMALAGAYNEQFF. The CDR3 DNA follows: TGTGCCACCAGCAGCATGGCCCTAGCGGGGGCCTACAATGAGCAGTTCTTC.

The chain couples TRBV7-9 to TRBJ2-2; 8 bases match TRBD2. CDR3 length equals 15 residues. The germline V gene encodes CDR1 SEHNR and CDR2 FQNEAQ (reference sequence). The V segment lost 5 bases and the J segment 5 bases; nucleotides outside the gene matches: 7. The CDR3 sequence: CASSPPGGRTGELFF. The DNA of the CDR3 is TGTGCCAGCAGCCCGCCGGGCGGGAGGACCGGGGAGCTGTTTTTT.

The chain carries TRBV27 and TRBJ2-3; tentatively, D is TRBD2 (6 bases). CDR1 and CDR2 from the germline V gene are MNHEY and SMNVEV (reference sequence). The CDR3 is 13 amino acids. Trimming removed 0 bases from V and 7 bases from J, with 8 bases in between. CDR3 loop: CASSLSGTHTQYF. The CDR3 DNA is TGTGCCAGCAGTTTATCCGGGACTCATACGCAGTATTTT.

This clone has just a few counts. The chain is built from TRBV19 and TRBJ1-5, with D perhaps TRBD1 (6 bases). In germline, CDR1 is LNHDA, CDR2 SQIVND (reference sequence). The CDR3 consists of 14 residues. V lost 5 bases to trimming and J lost 6 bases, with 14 bases between them. CDR3 in DNA: TGTGCCAGTAGTGCGACAGGAGGTACTCAGCCCCAGCATTTT. Translating gives CASSATGGTQPQHF.

This clone came up a few times. The V gene is TRBV5-1, the J gene TRBJ2-3; D remains unclear. Trimming shortened V by 0 bases and J by 0 bases, and 5 bases separated the two germline ends. This CDR3 contains 14 residues. Germline values: CDR1 SGHRS, CDR2 YFSETQ. The CDR3 protein is CASSLGASTDTQYF. DNA for the CDR3: TGCGCCAGCAGCTTGGGCGCTAGCACAGATACGCAGTATTTT.

This rearrangement joins TRBV28 to TRBJ1-2; unclear D gene. V was pared by 3 bases and J by 4 bases, with 6 bases between. The CDR3 spans 12 residues. Germline V lookup: CDR1 MDHEN, CDR2 SYDVKM. CDR3 amino acids: CASSFVLYGYTF. Here the CDR3 DNA reads TGTGCCAGCAGTTTTGTGCTCTATGGCTACACCTTC.

About this clone: The conserved final phenylalanine or tryptophan is absent from the CDR3, which likely points to a read error. No DNA is shown, since the ends of the CDR3 on it are uncertain; the CDR3 is the one TCRdb lists. The rearrangement uses TRBV2 and TRBJ2-4; the D call of TRBD1 is as the table states it, not checked on the DNA. Germline V gene lookup returns CDR1 SNHLY and CDR2 FYNNEI. The CDR3 is 11 amino acids long, termini counted. CDR3 sequence: CASSAGTDLFP.

The chain carries TRBV19 and TRBJ2-6, with TRBD2 as a possible D gene (6 bases). V was clipped by 5 bases and J by 2 bases, with 10 bases between them. This CDR3 is built from 15 residues. In germline, CDR1 is LNHDA, CDR2 SQIVND (reference sequence). This chain's CDR3 is CASSPPGAGANVLTF. The CDR3 DNA reads as TGTGCCAGTAGTCCGCCGGGGGCTGGGGCCAACGTCCTGACTTTC. Supplemented by reference TRBV19 and TRBJ2-6, the full variable domain reads DGGITQSPKYLFRKEGQNVTLSCEQNLNHDAMYWYRQDPGQGLRLIYYSQIVNDFQKGDIAEGYSVSREKKESFPLTVTSAQKNPTAFYLCASSPPGAGANVLTFGAGSRLTVL.

The chain employs TRBV28 and TRBJ2-3, with TRBD2 identical over 7 bases. V shed 6 bases, J shed 3 bases, and the junction held 6 bases outside the gene matches. Germline CDR1 is MDHEN and CDR2 is SYDVKM. The CDR3 contains 14 residues. CDR3 amino acids: CASRPSGATDTQYF. CDR3 coding DNA: TGTGCCAGCAGACCCAGCGGGGCTACAGATACGCAGTATTTT.

This clone was picked up a small number of times. V and J are TRBV5-4 and TRBJ1-1, with D uncertain. V was clipped by 0 bases and J by 1 base, with 7 bases between them. Germline CDR1 and CDR2: SGHNT and YYREEE (reference sequence). This CDR3 has 14 residues. The CDR3, as DNA: TGTGCCAGCAGCTTGGCCGTGGGGAACACTGAAGCTTTCTTT. This sequence encodes CASSLAVGNTEAFF. Combining the CDR3 with reference TRBV5-4 and TRBJ1-1 gives the whole variable domain ETGVTQSPTHLIKTRGQQVTLRCSSQSGHNTVSWYQQALGQGPQFIFQYYREEENGRGNFPPRFSGLQFPNYSSELNVNALELDDSALYLCASSLAVGNTEAFFGQGTRLTVV.

This chain links TRBV28 with TRBJ2-3, with 8 positions matching TRBD2. Germline loops: CDR1 MDHEN, CDR2 SYDVKM. CDR3 length equals 15 residues. J lost 1 base, V lost 5 bases, and 5 bases had no gene match. The CDR3 bases are TGTGCCAGCAGTCCAGCGGGAGTGGGCACAGATACGCAGTATTTT. Translation gives CASSPAGVGTDTQYF. The full variable domain, in which reference TRBV28 and TRBJ2-3 provide the parts outside the CDR3, is DVKVTQSSRYLVKRTGEKVFLECVQDMDHENMFWYRQDPGLGLRLIYFSYDVKMKEKGDIPEGYSVSREKKERFSLILESASTNQTSMYLCASSPAGVGTDTQYFGPGTRLTVL.

This clone occurred many times. This chain joins TRBV2 and TRBJ2-1; possibly TRBD1 for D (7 bases). V was trimmed by 6 bases and J by 0 bases, leaving 15 bases between them. Germline V gives CDR1 SNHLY, CDR2 FYNNEI. The CDR3 consists of 16 residues. The CDR3 DNA reads as TGTGCCAGCAGACCAGGGGGGCTGAGCTCCTACAATGAGCAGTTCTTC. Translated, it gives CASRPGGLSSYNEQFF.